This TCR beta chain was retrieved from a study of vaccination and CD4 T cells after COVID-19. Study in general: Six males and four females, two of them Hispanic, were enrolled as convalescents.

MiXCR was run by TCRdb on the PCR reads, yielding one entry per CDR3 protein. The data show 15,000 to 20,000 distinct CDR3 sequences, with less than 80% seen just once and approximately 0.97% held by the top ten. The CDR3 loop spans 11 amino acids. Germline V lookup: CDR1 SGHKS, CDR2 YYEKEE (reference sequence). V gave up 0 bases and J gave up 9 bases, with 6 bases separating them. V and J are TRBV5-5 and TRBJ2-5, with D possibly being TRBD1 (6 bases). The specimen comprised CD4+ T cells from blood, sampled before SARS-CoV-2 vaccination. This clonotype originated in a human donor who had recovered from COVID-19. For the CDR3, the DNA is TGTGCCAGCAGCTTGGAGGGGGCCCAGTACTTC. Protein sequence: CASSLEGAQYF.